This T cell receptor (beta chain) came from a study of vaccination and CD4 T cells after COVID-19. The study, taken as a whole, reports: Analysis of convalescent patients found that 304 of 307 vaccine-specific clones were spike mono-reactive.

This clonotype was observed a few times. Its cognate antigen is unknown. Time point described: late sampling 161 to 241 days after vaccination in three convalescent patients. Treatment noted: approximately nine-day PBMC culture with coronavirus spike peptide pools or control peptides (ViraFEST assay). CDR3 length equals 13 residues. The V gene lost 3 bases and the J gene lost 4 bases, with 9 bases spanning the gap. In germline, CDR1 is SNHLY, CDR2 FYNNEI. Cultured CD4+ T-cell DNA underwent Oncomine TCR Beta short-read sequencing. TCRdb reprocessed the PCR reads via MiXCR and lists one record per CDR3 protein. This sample has 25,000 to 30,000 distinct CDR3 sequences; under 40% occur once, and the top ten carry approximately 3.1%.

The clonotype was recovered from a human donor who had recovered from COVID-19. The chain combines TRBV2 with TRBJ1-1; no clear D. The sample in question was CD4+ T cells from blood, cultured in vitro, obtained about 7 months after SARS-CoV-2 vaccination. CDR3 in DNA: TGTGCCAGCAGTGAGGACCGGCCCACTGAAGCTTTCTTT. It specifies CASSEDRPTEAFF.